The clone carrying this T cell receptor beta chain was counted a single time. The antigen is not known. CDR3 size: 14 residues. The V gene's germline CDR1 is SGHDN and CDR2 FVKESK. The V end was cut by 6 bases, the J end by 4 bases, with 15 bases between. These data belong to a study of T cell responses to AZD1222 COVID-19 vaccine. In the study overall: Samples with a second dose at about 4 or about 12 weeks were pooled together.

Method: immunoSEQ multiplex PCR; TCRdb's copy keeps in-frame clones and lacks some. This table holds approximately 120,000 clones, just under 90% found once. General observations from the study: Among vaccine-associated CD4 TCRs, coverage spanned spike, with dominance at 160-218 and 743-854.

This TCR derives from an adult in good health. The material sequenced was peripheral blood, taken on day 0 of AZD1222 vaccination. The V call is TRBV14, the J call TRBJ1-1; D not certain. DNA of the CDR3: TGTGCCAGCAGTCAGTTGGGCCGAAGCACTGAAGCTTTCTTT. This sequence encodes CASSQLGRSTEAFF.